The 14 T cell receptor beta chains given below trace back to one sample, sequenced in a study of T cell repertoires in cytomegalovirus infection (dated by TCRdb to the late 2010s). The sample's treatment or condition label is to be understood as: in vitro stimulation with specific CMV peptide epitopes to enrich CMV-specific T cells. The sequencing machine was an Illumina HiSeq 1500. The public sequencing data were trimmed at Q25 with fastp and processed into clonotypes with MiXCR by TCRdb, which kept only in-frame beta chains. CDR3 protein duplicates are merged, each entry listing the most common genes and DNA. The sample table records 550,000 to 700,000 distinct CDR3 sequences; around 40% of these occur just once. Of the sample, more than 40% falls within the top ten clones. Antigens of these TCRs are unknown. The material sequenced was cultured PBMCs, taken from culture after CMV antigen stimulation. The receptor set was obtained from a human donor in good health (CMV status not recorded). Some clones in this sample may be carry-over from other donors' samples.

The CDR3 sequence: CASSKWTGRQYF. The CDR3 DNA is TGTGCCAGCAGCAAATGGACAGGGCGTCAGTACTTC. The rearrangement joins TRBV12-3 or TRBV12-4 to TRBJ2-7, with TRBD1 matching over 8 bases. V gave up 6 bases and J gave up 10 bases; unmatched junction bases: 8. CDR3 size: 12 residues.

This clonotype has more than one count but fewer than ten. The chain joins TRBV11-2 to TRBJ1-2; 8 nucleotides match TRBD1. Germline V gene lookup returns CDR1 SGHAT and CDR2 FQNNGV. V shed 4 bases, J shed 4 bases, and the junction held 8 bases outside the gene matches. The CDR3 totals 15 residues. CDR3 amino acids: CASSSSRGRGYGYTF. In nucleotides, the CDR3 is TGTGCCAGCAGCTCGAGCAGGGGGCGCGGCTATGGCTACACCTTC.

This clonotype was counted between two and nine times. This chain uses TRBV6-2 or TRBV6-3 with TRBJ2-5; 7 bases match TRBD1. Germline CDR1 is MNHEY and CDR2 is SVGEGT. Trimming cost V 5 bases and J 0 bases; bases outside gene matches: 9. The CDR3 loop spans 16 amino acids. CDR3 bases: TGTGCCAGCAGTCGCAGAGGGACAGCGTACCAAGAGACCCAGTACTTC. It yields the protein CASSRRGTAYQETQYF.

CDR3 bases: TGTGCCAGCTCACCCGGACAGGAACCCTACGAGCAGTACTTC. This encodes CASSPGQEPYEQYF. The chain couples TRBV18 to TRBJ2-7; 7 nucleotides align to TRBD1. J was trimmed by 2 bases and V by 3 bases; bases with no gene match: 4. Germline V gene data show CDR1 as KGHSH and CDR2 as LQKENI. CDR3 size: 14 residues.

The chain links TRBV7-9 to TRBJ2-5, with unresolved D. The ends were cut back, 0 bases at V and 0 bases at J, with 14 bases in the middle. The CDR3 sequence is 17 residues long. Germline V gene data show CDR1 as SEHNR and CDR2 as FQNEAQ (reference sequence). CDR3 DNA sequence: TGTGCCAGCAGCTTAGCACCAGGATATTTCTACCAAGAGACCCAGTACTTC. Encoded protein: CASSLAPGYFYQETQYF.

This chain joins TRBV7-2 and TRBJ2-7; perhaps TRBD2 as D (5 bases). There are 13 residues in the CDR3. Between the trimmed V and J ends, which lost 5 bases and 5 bases, there was a span of 13 bases. CDR1 is SGHTA, CDR2 FQGNSA, per germline. The chain's CDR3 is CASSPRTSNEQYF. In nucleotides, the CDR3 is TGTGCCAGCAGCCCTCGTACTAGTAACGAGCAGTACTTC.

This clonotype was counted a few times. The CDR3 DNA reads as TGTGCCAGCAGCTTCGGAACCAGAGCTGAAAAACTGTTTTTT. Its translation: CASSFGTRAEKLFF. V gene TRBV7-6 combines with J gene TRBJ1-4; D uncertain. The germline gives CDR1 SGHVS, CDR2 FNYEAQ. This CDR3 has 14 residues. Trimming cost V 3 bases and J 7 bases, with 12 bases left between them. Supplemented by reference TRBV7-6 and TRBJ1-4, the full variable domain reads GAGVSQSPRYKVTKRGQDVALRCDPISGHVSLYWYRQALGQGPEFLTYFNYEAQQDKSGLPNDRFSAERPEGSISTLTIQRTEQRDSAMYRCASSFGTRAEKLFFGSGTQLSVL.

This chain joins TRBV27 and TRBJ2-7, with D possibly being TRBD1 or TRBD2 (5 bases each). Trimming cost V 2 bases and J 4 bases, with 15 bases left between them. Germline V gene data show CDR1 as MNHEY and CDR2 as SMNVEV (reference sequence). The CDR3 length is 15 residues. CDR3 sequence: CASSLRGRSSYEQYF. The CDR3 DNA sequence: TGTGCCAGCAGTTTAAGGGGACGCTCTTCTTACGAGCAGTACTTC.

The rearrangement uses TRBV20-1 and TRBJ1-1, with TRBD1 matching over 10 bases. Germline assignment: CDR1 DFQATT and CDR2 SNEGSKA (reference sequence). The V gene end was trimmed by 1 base and the J gene end by 11 bases; junction bases not matched to a gene: 7. The CDR3 is 13 residues long. This CDR3 reads CSARGGTGVEAFF. The CDR3 DNA sequence: TGCAGTGCTAGAGGGGGGACAGGGGTTGAGGCTTTCTTT.

This clonotype has a handful of counts. The V gene is TRBV19, the J gene TRBJ2-5, with D possibly being TRBD1 (6 bases). The CDR3 runs to 13 residues. In germline, CDR1 is LNHDA, CDR2 SQIVND (reference sequence). V was clipped by 3 bases and J by 3 bases, with 8 bases between them. In DNA form, the CDR3 reads TGTGCCAGTAGTATTCGACAGGAAGAGACCCAGTACTTC. Its translation is CASSIRQEETQYF.

This rearrangement joins TRBV28 to TRBJ1-6; possible D gene TRBD1, 5 bases. The CDR3 sequence is 15 residues long. V lost 6 bases to trimming and J lost 8 bases, with 17 bases between them. Germline values: CDR1 MDHEN, CDR2 SYDVKM. CDR3 protein: CASSRPGTGDSPLHF. CDR3 sequence (DNA): TGTGCCAGCAGCCGACCGGGGACGGGTGATTCACCCCTCCACTTT.

V is TRBV19 and J is TRBJ2-1; possible D gene TRBD1, 6 bases. The CDR3 contains 17 residues. V gave up 5 bases and J gave up 8 bases, with 25 bases separating them. Germline V gives CDR1 LNHDA, CDR2 SQIVND (reference sequence). The CDR3 DNA sequence: TGTGCCAGTAGTCCCCGGGACACCCCAAGATTTGCCGATGAGCAGTTCTTC. This gives the protein CASSPRDTPRFADEQFF.

The chain employs TRBV7-2 and TRBJ2-5, with TRBD2 matching 8 bases. The CDR3 has 13 residues. CDR1 and CDR2 (germline): SGHTA, FQGNSA. The junction had 8 bases not matched to a gene; V was cut back by 5 bases and J by 9 bases. The CDR3 loop is CASSTSGLVAQYF. For the CDR3, the DNA is TGTGCCAGCAGCACTAGCGGCCTTGTGGCCCAGTACTTC.

The V and J genes are TRBV28 and TRBJ1-4; 10 bases fit TRBD1. The V and J ends lost 6 bases and 4 bases, in that order; junction bases with no gene match: 5. The CDR3 covers 15 residues. Germline V gene sequence: CDR1 MDHEN, CDR2 SYDVKM. CDR3 sequence reads: CASSIGTGDNEKLFF. CDR3 in DNA: TGTGCCAGCAGCATAGGGACAGGGGATAATGAAAAACTGTTTTTT.